A single sample gave rise to the 23 T cell receptor beta chains below, sequenced in a study of T cell responses to AZD1222 COVID-19 vaccine. Generated by immunoSEQ multiplex PCR, the TCRdb table keeps only in-frame clones and is missing some. The table lists 90,000 to 150,000 clones, approximately 86% of them singletons. The sequencing used peripheral blood, collected 28 days after the second AZD1222 dose. All receptors derive from an adult who received the AZD1222 COVID-19 vaccine.

A remark on this clone: This CDR3 is also generated by other DNA sequences in the sample. The chain has TRBV19 and TRBJ2-6; no firm D call. V was shortened by 3 bases and J by 0 bases, with 0 bases between the two germline ends. In germline, CDR1 is LNHDA, CDR2 SQIVND (reference sequence). The CDR3 has 13 residues. The CDR3 coding sequence is TGTGCCAGTAGTATCTCTGGGGCCAACGTCCTGACTTTC. Translation: CASSISGANVLTF.

The rearrangement uses TRBV30 and TRBJ1-4, with 8 bases fitting TRBD1. V shed 1 base, J shed 3 bases, and the junction held 4 bases outside the gene matches. The CDR3 sequence is 15 residues long. Per the germline V gene, CDR1 is GTSNPN and CDR2 is SVGIG (reference sequence). The CDR3 sequence is CAWSEGQGANEKLFF. The CDR3, as DNA: TGTGCCTGGAGTGAAGGACAGGGCGCTAATGAAAAACTGTTTTTT.

This clone was seen a few times. The rearrangement joins TRBV6-4 to TRBJ1-2; no firm D call. Germline values: CDR1 MRHNA, CDR2 SNTAGT. Between the trimmed V and J ends, which lost 5 bases and 4 bases, there was a span of 17 bases. CDR3 size: 15 residues. CDR3 sequence: CASSNSASQTYGYTF. CDR3 in DNA: TGTGCCAGCAGTAATTCTGCCTCACAGACCTATGGCTACACCTTC.

V gene TRBV7-2 combines with J gene TRBJ1-5; D uncertain. Germline lookup yields CDR1 SGHTA and CDR2 FQGNSA. The CDR3 contains 15 residues. Trimming took 5 bases from V and 1 from J, leaving 12 bases between them. The CDR3 here is CASSPPGSSNQPQHF. The CDR3 DNA reads TGTGCCAGCAGCCCTCCGGGGTCCAGCAATCAGCCCCAGCATTTT.

V is TRBV28 and J is TRBJ1-5, with D perhaps matching TRBD1 (6 bases). Per the germline V gene, CDR1 is MDHEN and CDR2 is SYDVKM. The CDR3 loop spans 14 amino acids. V was trimmed by 3 bases and J by 2 bases, leaving 8 bases between them. CDR3 nucleotide sequence: TGTGCCAGCAGTTTGGGGGGCGGCAATCAGCCCCAGCATTTT. Protein: CASSLGGGNQPQHF.

The genes are TRBV7-2 and TRBJ2-1; TRBD2 agrees at 7 bases. Germline CDR1 and CDR2: SGHTA and FQGNSA. CDR3 length equals 14 residues. Losses at the gene ends were 5 bases for V and 0 bases for J; bases not matched to a gene: 1. This CDR3 reads CASSRDYSYNEQFF. Written as DNA, the CDR3 is TGTGCCAGCAGCAGGGACTACTCCTACAATGAGCAGTTCTTC.

This chain joins TRBV7-8 and TRBJ1-1, with TRBD1 as a possible D gene (5 bases). The CDR3 runs to 13 residues. Trimming stripped 5 bases from V and 4 bases from J, with 11 bases between. The germline V gene has CDR1 SGHVS and CDR2 FQNEAQ. The DNA of the CDR3 is TGTGCCAGCAGCGTGGGGGGGGGCACTGAAGCTTTCTTT. It is translated as CASSVGGGTEAFF.

The chain uses TRBV11-3 and TRBJ2-5, with D unresolved. V was shortened by 0 bases and J by 3 bases, with 5 bases between the two germline ends. This CDR3 has 13 amino acids. In germline, CDR1 is SGHNT, CDR2 YENEEA. Written as DNA, the CDR3 is TGTGCCAGCAGCTTAGATGGAAAAGAGACCCAGTACTTC. This translates into CASSLDGKETQYF.

The chain links TRBV9 to TRBJ2-7; tentative D call: TRBD1 (5 bases). The CDR3 totals 14 residues. V gave up 4 bases and J gave up 3 bases, with 14 bases separating them. From germline, CDR1 is SGDLS and CDR2 YYNGEE. The CDR3 nucleotides read TGTGCCAGCAGCCCCGCTGTGGGGCACTACGAGCAGTACTTC. Amino acid sequence: CASSPAVGHYEQYF.

The chain couples TRBV21-1 to TRBJ2-1; no DNA check was done on the table's D call, TRBD2. TRBV21-1 has pseudogene status. CDR3 length: 12 residues. Written as DNA, the CDR3 is TGTGCCAGCAGCAACACGGGCAATGAGCAGTTCTTC. It encodes CASSNTGNEQFF.

The CDR3 DNA reads TGTGCCAGCAGCTTAACGATTGATCCGACAGTCTATGGCTACACCTTC. The encoded protein is CASSLTIDPTVYGYTF. The chain is built from TRBV7-2 and TRBJ1-2; tentatively, D is TRBD1 (5 bases). CDR1 is SGHTA and CDR2 is FQGNSA in the germline V gene. Trimming took 2 bases from V and 4 from J, leaving 17 bases between them. CDR3 size: 16 residues. Complete variable domain (other parts from reference TRBV7-2 and TRBJ1-2): GAGVSQSPSNKVTEKGKDVELRCDPISGHTALYWYRQSLGQGLEFLIYFQGNSAPDKSGLPSDRFSAERTGGSVSTLTIQRTQQEDSAVYLCASSLTIDPTVYGYTFGSGTRLTVV.

CDR3 bases: TGTGCCAGCAGTTCCCACGAGGGGAGAGGCGTCGGGGGCTACACCTTC. Amino acids: CASSSHEGRGVGGYTF. The rearrangement joins TRBV6-5 to TRBJ1-2, with D tentatively TRBD1 (5 bases). The germline V gene has CDR1 MNHEY and CDR2 SVGAGI. Deletions cut 4 bases from V and 8 bases from J, with 23 bases between. This CDR3 comprises 16 residues.

V and J are TRBV7-9 and TRBJ1-2; possibly TRBD1 for D (6 bases). V was shortened by 6 bases and J by 2 bases, with 10 bases between the two germline ends. Germline-derived CDR1 and CDR2 are SEHNR and FQNEAQ (reference sequence). This CDR3 is built from 13 residues. This chain's CDR3 is CASSRGGNYGYTF. CDR3 nucleotides: TGTGCCAGCAGTAGGGGGGGAAACTATGGCTACACCTTC.

The count of this clone is one. The genes are TRBV9 and TRBJ1-3; 9 bases fit TRBD1. This CDR3 comprises 16 residues. Germline CDR1 is SGDLS and CDR2 is YYNGEE. The junction had 11 bases not matched to a gene; V was cut back by 7 bases and J by 3 bases. The CDR3 DNA is TGTGCCAGCGCCCCATACAGGGGGCTAGGTGGAAACACCATATATTTT. Its protein product is CASAPYRGLGGNTIYF.

V usage is TRBV12-3 or TRBV12-4 and J usage is TRBJ1-2; D remains ambiguous. Trimming took 2 bases from V and 6 from J, leaving 4 bases between them. The CDR3 has 11 amino acids. DNA for the CDR3: TGTGCCAGCAGTTTATTACATGGCTACACCTTC. This encodes CASSLLHGYTF.

The chain links TRBV30 to TRBJ1-2; 7 bases line up with TRBD1. Germline loops: CDR1 GTSNPN, CDR2 SVGIG (reference sequence). V was pared by 3 bases and J by 0 bases, with 13 bases of the junction left unmatched. This CDR3 region has 17 residues. CDR3 protein: CAWSRLVTGYANYGYTF. In nucleotides, the CDR3 is TGTGCCTGGAGCCGTCTGGTGACAGGGTATGCTAACTATGGCTACACCTTC.

The chain links TRBV12-3 or TRBV12-4 to TRBJ1-6; the D is unclear. The V gene lost 7 bases and the J gene lost 8 bases, with 9 bases spanning the gap. CDR3 length: 12 amino acids. In nucleotides, the CDR3 is TGTGCCAGCAATTCTTGGGATTCACCCCTCCACTTT. Protein sequence: CASNSWDSPLHF.

The rearrangement links TRBV2 to TRBJ1-5, with D perhaps TRBD1 (5 bases). The CDR3 totals 15 residues. Trimming took 5 bases from V and 3 from J, leaving 14 bases between them. Germline V gives CDR1 SNHLY, CDR2 FYNNEI. CDR3 region: CASSWDSGNNQPQHF. Written as DNA, the CDR3 is TGTGCCAGCAGTTGGGACTCGGGAAACAATCAGCCCCAGCATTTT.

The chain recombines TRBV12-3 or TRBV12-4 with TRBJ1-5; no clear D. Trimming stripped 7 bases from V and 10 bases from J, with 14 bases between. The CDR3 contains 12 residues. The CDR3 coding sequence is TGTGCCAGCACCATACCTCCATATCCCCAGCATTTT. Its protein is CASTIPPYPQHF.

The chain has TRBV5-5 and TRBJ1-5; D unclear. This CDR3 has 15 residues. The V gene's germline CDR1 is SGHKS and CDR2 YYEKEE (reference sequence). Between the trimmed V and J ends, which lost 3 bases and 0 bases, there was a span of 10 bases. For the CDR3, the DNA is TGTGCCAGCAGCTCCCTAGTTTATAGCAATCAGCCCCAGCATTTT. Protein: CASSSLVYSNQPQHF.

The V and J genes are TRBV2 and TRBJ1-5; D is possibly TRBD1 (6 bases). CDR1 and CDR2 from the germline V gene are SNHLY and FYNNEI. V was cut by 6 bases and J by 0 bases, with 21 bases left in between. This CDR3 is 18 amino acids long. CDR3 region: CASRGWGQGGYSNQPQHF. The CDR3 DNA is TGTGCCAGCAGAGGTTGGGGACAAGGGGGATATAGCAATCAGCCCCAGCATTTT. Supplemented by reference TRBV2 and TRBJ1-5, the full variable domain reads EPEVTQTPSHQVTQMGQEVILRCVPISNHLYFYWYRQILGQKVEFLVSFYNNEISEKSEIFDDQFSVERPDGSNFTLKIRSTKLEDSAMYFCASRGWGQGGYSNQPQHFGDGTRLSIL.

This clone was detected only a few times. The genes are TRBV7-6 and TRBJ1-2; no clear D gene. Trimming took 7 bases from V and 5 from J, leaving 26 bases between them. Germline CDR1 and CDR2: SGHVS and FNYEAQ. The CDR3 totals 17 residues. Written as DNA, the CDR3 is TGTGCCAGCACCTACGTACGACCAGGCCTCCTTAGGTATGGCTACACCTTC. As protein: CASTYVRPGLLRYGYTF.

The chain joins TRBV11-1 to TRBJ1-2; 8 bases line up with TRBD1. The length of the CDR3 is 15 residues. V trimming: 5 bases; J trimming: 5 bases; junction bases outside the gene matches: 10. Germline V CDR1 and CDR2: SGHAT, FQDESV (reference sequence). The CDR3 reads CASSPGQGVSYGYTF. DNA of the CDR3: TGTGCCAGCAGCCCAGGACAGGGCGTCAGTTATGGCTACACCTTC.